One and the same sample provided the 25 T cell receptor beta chains below, sequenced in a study of blood T cell repertoires in COVID-19. Profiling relied on immunoSEQ multiplex PCR, and the TCRdb table lists in-frame clones only, not all of them. The data contain around 250,000 clones, around 89% of them singletons. Sequences were obtained from PBMCs or T cells enriched from blood (not recorded which). These receptors were taken from a woman younger than 45 who had recovered from COVID-19.

This clone has more than one count but fewer than ten. The chain is built from TRBV15 and TRBJ1-2; TRBD1 is a possible D gene (6 bases). The ends were cut back, 0 bases at V and 4 bases at J, with 15 bases in the middle. The CDR3 contains 16 residues. The V gene's germline CDR1 is LNHNV and CDR2 YYDKDF (reference sequence). In DNA, the CDR3 is TGTGCCACCAGCAGAGAGGACAGCGCGGCGTCCTATGGCTACACCTTC. Protein sequence: CATSREDSAASYGYTF.

The chain employs TRBV5-4 and TRBJ1-1; TRBD1 might be the D (6 bases). The germline V gene encodes CDR1 SGHNT and CDR2 YYREEE (reference sequence). Trimming cost V 4 bases and J 0 bases, with 16 bases left between them. This CDR3 has 16 residues. This CDR3 reads CASSPQTGLMNTEAFF. The CDR3 DNA reads TGTGCCAGCAGCCCCCAAACAGGGTTAATGAACACTGAAGCTTTCTTT.

This sequence joins TRBV19 and TRBJ2-3; D gene uncertain. This CDR3 spans 14 amino acids. Deletions cut 3 bases from V and 4 bases from J, with 11 bases between. Germline-derived CDR1 and CDR2 are LNHDA and SQIVND (reference sequence). This CDR3 is CASSIRSVPDTQYF. The CDR3 DNA sequence: TGTGCCAGTAGTATTAGGAGCGTGCCAGATACGCAGTATTTT.

The CDR3 loop reads CATSRGRAGAGNQPQHF. The CDR3 region has the DNA TGTGCCACCAGCAGAGGCCGTGCAGGGGCAGGCAATCAGCCCCAGCATTTT. V and J are TRBV15 and TRBJ1-5; weak D call: TRBD1 (6 bases). Trimming shortened V by 1 base and J by 2 bases, and 15 bases separated the two germline ends. CDR3 length equals 17 residues. Germline assignment: CDR1 LNHNV and CDR2 YYDKDF (reference sequence).

The chain links TRBV18 to TRBJ2-3; 10 bases are a match to TRBD2. The length of the CDR3 is 16 residues. Trimming cost V 3 bases and J 4 bases; bases outside gene matches: 7. CDR1 and CDR2 (germline): KGHSH, LQKENI. In DNA form, the CDR3 reads TGTGCCAGCTCACCTATAGCGGGAGGAGTTGCAGATACGCAGTATTTT. Translating it yields CASSPIAGGVADTQYF.

The rearrangement links TRBV28 to TRBJ1-3; D is possibly TRBD1 (5 bases). Trimming pared 8 bases from V and 0 bases from J, leaving 11 bases between. Per germline, CDR1 MDHEN and CDR2 SYDVKM. This CDR3 spans 14 amino acids. The CDR3 DNA reads as TGTGCCAGCGCCGGGGGAAGCTCTGGAAACACCATATATTTT. Its translation is CASAGGSSGNTIYF.

This sequence joins TRBV4-1 and TRBJ2-1; 12 nucleotides agree with TRBD2. CDR3 size: 17 residues. CDR1 and CDR2 from the germline V gene are MGHRA and YSYEKL. V lost 0 bases and J lost 5; bases outside the gene matches: 5. The DNA for the CDR3 is TGCGCCAGCAGCCAAGATTATCGACTAGCGGGAGACAATGAGCAGTTCTTC. It specifies CASSQDYRLAGDNEQFF.

This chain joins TRBV12-3 or TRBV12-4 and TRBJ1-2; 7 bases fit TRBD1. CDR3 length equals 13 residues. J lost 4 bases, V lost 7 bases, and 6 bases had no gene match. CDR3 sequence (DNA): TGTGCCAGCACCCGACAGGGAACCTATGGCTACACCTTC. Amino acids: CASTRQGTYGYTF.

The chain carries TRBV5-4 and TRBJ2-1; tentatively, D is TRBD2 (5 bases). Germline V CDR1 and CDR2: SGHNT, YYREEE (reference sequence). With 2 bases removed from V and 7 bases from J, the gap between germline ends came to 22 bases. The CDR3 totals 17 residues. In DNA form, the CDR3 reads TGTGCCAGCAGCTTTAGGGCAGCGGACGTGAGGAGGAATGAGCAGTTCTTC. Its protein product is CASSFRAADVRRNEQFF.

The gene calls are TRBV10-3 and TRBJ1-4; 7 bases line up with TRBD1. The CDR3 runs to 13 residues. J was trimmed by 7 bases and V by 11 bases; bases with no gene match: 10. Germline values: CDR1 ENHRY, CDR2 SYGVKD. The CDR3 nucleotides are TGTGCCGCCCGACAGGGCTCCAGTGAAAAACTGTTTTTT. It specifies CAARQGSSEKLFF.

The rearrangement links TRBV4-3 to TRBJ1-1, with 8 bases aligning to TRBD1. The CDR3 is 17 residues long. Losses at the gene ends were 0 bases for V and 5 bases for J; bases not matched to a gene: 11. Germline assignment: CDR1 LGHNA and CDR2 YSLEER. CDR3 sequence: CASSQDPTGQGRTEAFF. DNA of the CDR3: TGCGCCAGCAGCCAAGACCCTACCGGACAGGGAAGGACTGAAGCTTTCTTT.

The rearrangement joins TRBV24-1 to TRBJ2-1; 8 nucleotides agree with TRBD1. Trimming took 2 bases from V and 10 from J; bases not matched to a gene: 0. Germline V CDR1 and CDR2: KGHDR, SFDVKD. The CDR3 is 12 amino acids. The CDR3 loop is CATSDWTGEQFF. Written as DNA, the CDR3 is TGTGCCACCAGTGATTGGACAGGGGAGCAGTTCTTC.

Concerning this clone itself: Other nucleotide sequences from this sample produce the same CDR3. The V and J genes are TRBV3-1 (or the pseudogene TRBV3-2) and TRBJ1-6, with D perhaps TRBD1 (5 bases). This CDR3 is 15 amino acids long. CDR1 and CDR2 (germline): LGHDT, YNNKEL (reference sequence). The V end was cut by 1 base, the J end by 7 bases, with 11 bases between. CDR3 sequence: CASSQGGGLNSPLHF. In nucleotides, the CDR3 is TGTGCCAGCAGCCAAGGCGGGGGTCTAAATTCACCCCTCCACTTT.

The chain recombines TRBV28 with TRBJ1-2; no clear D. CDR3 size: 13 residues. Germline V gives CDR1 MDHEN, CDR2 SYDVKM. V gave up 2 bases and J gave up 6 bases, with 10 bases separating them. The CDR3 loop reads CASSLGGRDGYTF. The CDR3 region has the DNA TGTGCCAGCAGTTTAGGCGGGAGGGATGGCTACACCTTC.

This chain connects TRBV5-1 to TRBJ1-2, with D unresolved. The germline gives CDR1 SGHRS, CDR2 YFSETQ. The ends were cut back, 0 bases at V and 4 bases at J, with 13 bases in the middle. The CDR3 is 15 amino acids. As DNA, the CDR3 is TGCGCCAGCAGCTTGGGGGCCAGGCAGTTCTATGGCTACACCTTC. The encoded protein is CASSLGARQFYGYTF.

As DNA, the CDR3 is TGTGCCAGCAGCGCGAACACTGTAGGGACACGAACCAGGGGTTACAATGAGCAGTTCTTC. It is translated as CASSANTVGTRTRGYNEQFF. The chain couples TRBV9 to TRBJ2-1; the D gene is possibly TRBD1 (6 bases). CDR3 length equals 20 residues. Trimming took off 3 bases at V and 4 bases at J, with 29 bases between the two ends. Germline V gene lookup returns CDR1 SGDLS and CDR2 YYNGEE.

The rearrangement uses TRBV6-1 and TRBJ2-1, with 14 bases matching TRBD2. The CDR3 covers 20 residues. The ends lost 4 bases at V and 2 bases at J; junction bases unmatched: 13. Germline V gene data show CDR1 as MNHNS and CDR2 as SASEGT. The CDR3 DNA reads TGTGCCAGCAGTGTTATTTCTGGACTAGCGGGAGGAGGGACCTACAATGAGCAGTTCTTC. Protein: CASSVISGLAGGGTYNEQFF.

This chain uses TRBV28 with TRBJ1-1; D may be TRBD1 (5 bases). V was cut by 1 base and J by 4 bases, with 10 bases left in between. Germline V gene lookup returns CDR1 MDHEN and CDR2 SYDVKM. This CDR3 contains 14 residues. DNA for the CDR3: TGTGCCAGCAGTTTATCTACAGGAATCACTGAAGCTTTCTTT. This encodes CASSLSTGITEAFF.

This clone appeared a few times. The J gene is TRBJ2-2, the V gene TRBV7-2, with D perhaps TRBD1 (6 bases). The CDR3 has 14 residues. Germline V CDR1 and CDR2: SGHTA, FQGNSA. V gave up 1 base and J gave up 4 bases, with 7 bases separating them. The CDR3 DNA follows: TGTGCCAGCAGCTTAGGGACAGCCACCGGGGAGCTGTTTTTT. It translates to CASSLGTATGELFF.

This clone was seen a single time. The CDR3 DNA follows: TGCAGCGTTGAGAAGGGGGGGGAGACCCAGTACTTC. Its protein is CSVEKGGETQYF. The chain employs TRBV29-1 and TRBJ2-5; D may be TRBD2 (7 bases). Trimming shortened V by 3 bases and J by 5 bases, and 10 bases separated the two germline ends. The germline V gene encodes CDR1 SQVTM and CDR2 ANQGSEA. The CDR3 runs to 12 residues.

The chain uses TRBV4-3 and TRBJ1-3; D is unresolved. V shed 4 bases and J shed 5 bases, with 9 bases lying between them. CDR3 size: 13 residues. Per germline, CDR1 LGHNA and CDR2 YSLEER. The CDR3 DNA follows: TGCGCCAGCAGCCCGACAAACCGAAACACCATATATTTT. Translated: CASSPTNRNTIYF.

V and J are TRBV14 and TRBJ1-1; a possible D gene is TRBD1 (5 bases). This CDR3 has 15 amino acids. Per the germline V gene, CDR1 is SGHDN and CDR2 is FVKESK. Trimming pared 1 base from V and 4 bases from J, leaving 13 bases between. The CDR3 DNA reads TGTGCCAGCAGCCAAGGTTGGGGCGCGAGCACTGAAGCTTTCTTT. Its protein is CASSQGWGASTEAFF.

This chain joins TRBV7-2 and TRBJ1-1, with D hard to call. Germline V gene lookup returns CDR1 SGHTA and CDR2 FQGNSA. V was pared by 5 bases and J by 1 base, with 8 bases between. CDR3 size: 13 residues. The DNA of the CDR3 is TGTGCCAGCAGCCGCAGCGAGAACACTGAAGCTTTCTTT. Translated, it gives CASSRSENTEAFF.

This chain links TRBV28 with TRBJ1-5; weak D call: TRBD1 (5 bases). The CDR3 runs to 14 residues. Between the trimmed V and J ends, which lost 7 bases and 4 bases, there was a span of 14 bases. Germline V CDR1 and CDR2: MDHEN, SYDVKM. The CDR3 DNA reads TGTGCCAGCACGACCCTAGACAGAAATCAGCCCCAGCATTTT. Its protein is CASTTLDRNQPQHF. The whole variable domain, remainder taken from reference TRBV28 and TRBJ1-5, is DVKVTQSSRYLVKRTGEKVFLECVQDMDHENMFWYRQDPGLGLRLIYFSYDVKMKEKGDIPEGYSVSREKKERFSLILESASTNQTSMYLCASTTLDRNQPQHFGDGTRLSIL.

This chain connects TRBV7-6 to TRBJ1-4; D is undetermined. The CDR3 runs to 15 residues. V lost 0 bases to trimming and J lost 7 bases, with 12 bases between them. Germline CDR1 reads SGHVS; CDR2 reads FNYEAQ. The CDR3 DNA is TGTGCCAGCAGCTTAGCGGCGGTCAGTAGTGAAAAACTGTTTTTT. This translates into CASSLAAVSSEKLFF.